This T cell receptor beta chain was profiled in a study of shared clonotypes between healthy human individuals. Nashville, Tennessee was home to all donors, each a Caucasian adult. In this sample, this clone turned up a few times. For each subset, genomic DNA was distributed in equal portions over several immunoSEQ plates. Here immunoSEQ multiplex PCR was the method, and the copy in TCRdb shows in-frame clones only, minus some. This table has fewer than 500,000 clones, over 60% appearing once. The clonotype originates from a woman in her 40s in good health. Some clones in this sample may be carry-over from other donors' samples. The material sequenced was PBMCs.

For the CDR3, the DNA is TGTGCCAGCAGCTCGGACAGGCGGACTGAAGCTTTCTTT. Protein product: CASSSDRRTEAFF. The chain couples TRBV7-3 to TRBJ1-1, with 7 bases matching TRBD1. Germline CDR1 SGHTA, CDR2 FQGTGA. The CDR3 is 13 amino acids. The J segment lost 5 bases and the V segment lost 4 bases, leaving 4 bases of the junction unmatched. The variable domain in full, completed from reference TRBV7-3 and TRBJ1-1, reads GAGVSQTPSNKVTEKGKYVELRCDPISGHTALYWYRQSLGQGPEFLIYFQGTGAADDSGLPNDRFFAVRPEGSVSTLKIQRTERGDSAVYLCASSSDRRTEAFFGQGTRLTVV.